The sequence of this T cell receptor (beta chain) was determined in a study of blood T cell repertoires in COVID-19. Looking at the study overall: Samples of COVID-19 (acute and convalescent) were obtained from the United States, Italy and Spain. From T cells, B-cell-depleted T cells, or PBMCs came the material, which was cDNA or gDNA.

Germline CDR1 is MNHEY and CDR2 is SVGAGI. The V and J ends lost 6 bases and 5 bases respectively, with 13 bases between them. This CDR3 comprises 13 residues. This clone showed up just once. Sequencing was performed with immunoSEQ multiplex PCR; in TCRdb, only in-frame clones are kept and a portion is missing. The sample lists 300,000 to 400,000 clones, 85% to 90% occurring once. The rearrangement links TRBV6-5 to TRBJ2-5; tentative D call: TRBD1 (6 bases). The sample was PBMCs or T cells enriched from blood (not recorded which). This sequence originates from a man younger than 35 who had recovered from COVID-19. The DNA for the CDR3 is TGTGCCAGCAGACAGGGAGTGCGGGAGACCCAGTACTTC. This translates into CASRQGVRETQYF.